A selection of T cell receptor beta chains follows, all from one sample in a study of CD8 T cells in ankylosing spondylitis. TCRdb recomputed calls from the 5' RACE reads with MiXCR, one row per CDR3 protein. The data show some 250,000 distinct CDR3 sequences, with around 10% seen just once and 6.8% held by the top ten. The sample taken for sequencing was blood, either unsorted or a sorted T cell fraction (not recorded which). The receptors originated from a male donor with ankylosing spondylitis or in good health (not recorded which). The CDR3 runs from the conserved cysteine through the conserved F or W. D genes are given only for firm matches. Where a row states a size, it is once, few, many or the class of an expanded clone; other rows omit it.

TRBJ2-1 many TRBV20-1 17 TRBD2 TGCAGTGCTAGAGGACTAGCGGGGGGGTACGATTACAATGAGCAGTTCTTC CSARGLAGGYDYNEQFF
TRBJ1-1 NA TRBV5-1 15 TRBD1 TGCGCCAGCAGCGTCAGACAGGGGGTGAACACTGAAGCTTTCTTT CASSVRQGVNTEAFF
TRBJ1-4 NA TRBV9 15 NA TGTGCCAGCAGCGTAGCGACAGGAACTAATGAAAAACTGTTTTTT CASSVATGTNEKLFF
TRBJ1-2 many TRBV29-1 13 NA TGCAGCGCCCTCCTCGGATGGACTTATGGCTACACCTTC CSALLGWTYGYTF
TRBJ1-1 NA TRBV20-1 15 TRBD1 TGCAGTGCTAGGGCGGACAGGGAGGTAAACACTGAAGCTTTCTTT CSARADREVNTEAFF
TRBJ1-5 many TRBV5-1 13 NA TGCGCCAGCAGCTTGTCGGGGGATCAGCCCCAGCATTTT CASSLSGDQPQHF
TRBJ2-3 many TRBV5-1 14 TRBD1 TGCGCCAGCAGCTTATATCAGGGGGACAATACGCAGTATTTT CASSLYQGDNTQYF
TRBJ2-5 NA TRBV5-1 14 TRBD2 TGCGCCAGCAGCTTGGCTTCGGGGGGAGAGACCCAGTACTTC CASSLASGGETQYF
TRBJ2-2 NA TRBV15 14 NA TGTGCCACCAGACGACAGACGAACACCGGGGAGCTGTTTTTT CATRRQTNTGELFF
TRBJ2-2 many TRBV5-1 14 NA TGCGCCAGCACCTCGGGGGCGTACGGCGGGGAGCTGTTTTTT CASTSGAYGGELFF
TRBJ2-1 many TRBV2 14 TRBD2 TGTGCCAGCAGGTTAGGGACTAGCGGGATTGAGCAGTTCTTC CASRLGTSGIEQFF
TRBJ2-7 many TRBV27 11 TRBD2 TGTCAGTCAAAGCGGGGCTACGAGCAGTACTTC CQSKRGYEQYF
TRBJ2-5 few TRBV5-1 17 TRBD1 TGCGCCAGCAGCTTGGACCTGGAAATGGGACAGGGGGAGACCCAGTACTTC CASSLDLEMGQGETQYF
TRBJ2-3 many TRBV28 15 TRBD1 TGTGCCAGCAGCCGAGGGGGCGCCGGCACAGATACGCAGTATTTT CASSRGGAGTDTQYF
TRBJ2-7 many TRBV5-1 15 TRBD1 TGCGCCAGCAGCACAGGGACAGGGGGCATCTACGAGCAGTACTTC CASSTGTGGIYEQYF
TRBJ2-5 NA TRBV4-1 16 TRBD2 TGCGCCAGCAGCCAAGTGGGACTAGCGGGAGTGGAGACCCAGTACTTC CASSQVGLAGVETQYF
TRBJ2-1 many TRBV12-3/TRBV12-4 11 NA TGTGCCAGCAGTTTCTGGGGTGAGCAGTTCTTC CASSFWGEQFF